Detailed here is one T cell receptor (beta chain). This specimen comes from a study of shared clonotypes between healthy human individuals. Whole-study context: The composition of the donors was a couple of women and a few men aged 18 to 49.

Profiling relied on immunoSEQ multiplex PCR, and the TCRdb table lists in-frame clones only, not all of them. In the table there are hundreds of thousands of clones, 70% to 80% of which are singletons. This CDR3 comprises 17 residues. The junction had 16 bases not matched to a gene; V was cut back by 2 bases and J by 4 bases. In germline, CDR1 is GTSNPN, CDR2 SVGIG (reference sequence). Sequenced: PBMCs. The chain carries TRBV30 and TRBJ2-5; 7 nucleotides agree with TRBD2. This sequence originates from a woman in her thirties or forties in good health. Some clones in this sample may be carry-over from other donors' samples. CDR3 sequence reads: CAWSMVAGPRGRETQYF. The CDR3 DNA reads TGTGCCTGGAGTATGGTAGCGGGCCCGCGAGGTCGAGAGACCCAGTACTTC.